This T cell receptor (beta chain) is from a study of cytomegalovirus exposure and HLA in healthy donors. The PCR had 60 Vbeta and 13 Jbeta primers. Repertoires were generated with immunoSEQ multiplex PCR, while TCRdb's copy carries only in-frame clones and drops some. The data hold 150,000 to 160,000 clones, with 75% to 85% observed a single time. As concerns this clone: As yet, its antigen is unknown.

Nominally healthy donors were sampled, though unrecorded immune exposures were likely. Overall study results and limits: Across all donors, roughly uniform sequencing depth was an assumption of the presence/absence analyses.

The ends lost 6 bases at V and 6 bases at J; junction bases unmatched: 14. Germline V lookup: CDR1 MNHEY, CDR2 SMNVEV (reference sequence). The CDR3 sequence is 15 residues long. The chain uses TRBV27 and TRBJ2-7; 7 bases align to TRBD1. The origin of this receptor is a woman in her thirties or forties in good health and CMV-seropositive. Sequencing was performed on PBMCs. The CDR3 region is CASRSRQGFRVEQYF. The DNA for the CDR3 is TGTGCCAGCAGAAGTCGACAGGGTTTTAGGGTCGAGCAGTACTTC.